There are many counts of the clone carrying this T cell receptor beta chain. The CDR3 contains 15 residues. V trimming: 5 bases; J trimming: 4 bases; junction bases outside the gene matches: 8. CDR1 MNHNY and CDR2 SVGAGI come from the germline V gene (reference sequence). This entry is derived from a study of CD8 T cells in ankylosing spondylitis. TCRdb re-analysed the 5' RACE reads in MiXCR, keeping a single row per CDR3 protein. The sample has over 150,000 distinct CDR3 sequences; around a sixth are singletons. The sample comprised blood, either unsorted or a sorted T cell fraction (not recorded which). The rearrangement uses TRBV6-6 and TRBJ1-5, with 7 bases identical to TRBD1. The sequence derives from a male donor between 10 and 30 years old with ankylosing spondylitis or in good health (not recorded which). As DNA, the CDR3 is TGTGCCAGCAGTGCGTTCGGGACAGCTAATCAGCCCCAGCATTTT. This gives the protein CASSAFGTANQPQHF.